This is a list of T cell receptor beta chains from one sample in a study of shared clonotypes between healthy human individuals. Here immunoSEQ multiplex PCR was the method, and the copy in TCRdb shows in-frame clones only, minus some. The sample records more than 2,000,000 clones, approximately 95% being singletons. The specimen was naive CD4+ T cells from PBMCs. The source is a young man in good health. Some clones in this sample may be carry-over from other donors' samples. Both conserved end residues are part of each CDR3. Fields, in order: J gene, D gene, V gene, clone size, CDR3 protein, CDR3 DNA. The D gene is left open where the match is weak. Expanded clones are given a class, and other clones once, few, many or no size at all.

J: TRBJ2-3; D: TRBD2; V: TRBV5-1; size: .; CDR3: CASSFGGLAGGAADTQYF; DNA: TGCGCCAGCAGCTTCGGGGGACTAGCGGGAGGGGCAGCAGATACGCAGTATTTT
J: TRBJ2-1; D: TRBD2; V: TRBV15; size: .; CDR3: CATSRGLAGEQFF; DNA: TGTGCCACCAGCAGGGGACTAGCGGGTGAGCAGTTCTTC
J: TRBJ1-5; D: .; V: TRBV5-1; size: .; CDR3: CASSLESGRNQPQHF; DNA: TGCGCCAGCAGCTTGGAGAGCGGGAGAAATCAGCCCCAGCATTTT
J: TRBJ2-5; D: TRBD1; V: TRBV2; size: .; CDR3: CATTGQTQETQYF; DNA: TGTGCCACCACGGGACAGACCCAAGAGACCCAGTACTTC
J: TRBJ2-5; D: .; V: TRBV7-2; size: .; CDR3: CASSLSTYGETQYF; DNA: TGTGCCAGCAGCTTATCCACTTACGGAGAGACCCAGTACTTC
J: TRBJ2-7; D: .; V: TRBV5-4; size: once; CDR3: CASSLGTGIYEQYF; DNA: TGTGCCAGCAGCTTGGGTACAGGGATTTACGAGCAGTACTTC
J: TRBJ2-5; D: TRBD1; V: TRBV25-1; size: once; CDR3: CASSVETGGGETQYF; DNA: TGTGCCAGCAGTGTGGAGACAGGGGGTGGAGAGACCCAGTACTTC
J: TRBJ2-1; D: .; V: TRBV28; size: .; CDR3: CASSLGGPGVYEQFF; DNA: TGTGCCAGCAGCTTAGGGGGGCCCGGAGTATATGAGCAGTTCTTC
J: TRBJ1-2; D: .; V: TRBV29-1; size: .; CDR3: CSVGTPKEGYGYTF; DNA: TGCAGCGTTGGGACACCCAAGGAGGGCTATGGCTACACCTTC
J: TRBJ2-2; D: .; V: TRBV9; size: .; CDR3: CASSPYTGELFF; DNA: TGTGCCAGCAGCCCCTACACCGGGGAGCTGTTTTTT
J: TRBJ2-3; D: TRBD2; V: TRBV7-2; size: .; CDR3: CASSLLGGAGDSTDTQYF; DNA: TGTGCCAGCAGCTTATTGGGAGGGGCGGGCGATAGCACAGATACGCAGTATTTT
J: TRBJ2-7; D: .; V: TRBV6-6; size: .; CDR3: CASRPTSFDEQYF; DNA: TGTGCCAGCAGACCGACTAGTTTCGACGAGCAGTACTTC
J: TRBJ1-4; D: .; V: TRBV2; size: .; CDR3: CASNWGVQEKLFF; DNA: TGTGCCAGCAATTGGGGGGTGCAGGAAAAACTGTTTTTT
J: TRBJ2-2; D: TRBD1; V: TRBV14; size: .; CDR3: CASSQDPQGAVSGELFF; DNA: TGTGCCAGCAGCCAAGATCCCCAGGGGGCTGTGTCCGGGGAGCTGTTTTTT